This TCR beta chain was obtained from a study of blood T cell repertoires in COVID-19. Source study methods: The authors estimated nucleated cell counts from reference gene primer amplification. The assay was immunoSEQ multiplex PCR, and TCRdb's table has in-frame clones only and misses some. V and J calls and clone size come straight from that table; D and trimming were deduced from the DNA. The data show around 130,000 clones, more than 70% seen once. CDR1 is SGHRS and CDR2 is YFSETQ in the germline V gene. Trimming pared 0 bases from V and 0 bases from J, leaving 9 bases between. This CDR3 contains 16 residues.

The rearrangement links TRBV5-1 to TRBJ2-2, with D possibly TRBD1 on 5 matching bases. The receptor was isolated from a man in his fifties or sixties with acute or convalescent COVID-19. Sequencing input: peripheral blood. CDR3 sequence: CASSLGTLANTGELFF. In DNA, the CDR3 is TGCGCCAGCAGCTTGGGGACACTCGCGAACACCGGGGAGCTGTTTTTT.